This is a list of T cell receptor beta chains from one sample in a study of OX40 agonist ivuxolimab in advanced cancers. Method: immunoSEQ multiplex PCR; TCRdb's copy keeps in-frame clones and lacks some. The table lists 65,000 to 90,000 clones, about 87% of them singletons, with about 10% in the top ten. Sequenced material: CD4+ or CD8+ T cells sorted from blood, taken in a trial of the OX40 agonist ivuxolimab. These receptors all come from an adult with an advanced solid tumor such as melanoma, head and neck, liver or kidney cancer. Each CDR3 is given with its conserved first and last residue. Each record gives: CDR3 protein, CDR3 DNA, clone size, D gene, J gene, V gene. A D gene is named only where the DNA matches it firmly. Not all rows give a size; the values are once, few, many and, for expanded clones, a class.

cdr3_aa: CASSLPGSEAFF; cdr3_nt: TGTGCCAGCAGTTTGCCGGGGTCTGAAGCTTTCTTT; clone_size: -; d_call: -; j_call: TRBJ1-1; v_call: TRBV27
cdr3_aa: CASSLGTRQFF; cdr3_nt: TGTGCCAGCAGTTTAGGCACGAGGCAGTTCTTC; clone_size: -; d_call: -; j_call: TRBJ2-1; v_call: TRBV27
cdr3_aa: CASSHRSPGPNTETQYF; cdr3_nt: TGTGCCAGCAGCCATAGAAGCCCGGGACCGAACACAGAGACCCAGTACTTC; clone_size: few; d_call: -; j_call: TRBJ2-5; v_call: TRBV13
cdr3_aa: CASSLWRVNTEAFF; cdr3_nt: TGCGCCAGCAGCTTGTGGAGAGTGAACACTGAAGCTTTCTTT; clone_size: -; d_call: -; j_call: TRBJ1-1; v_call: TRBV5-1
cdr3_aa: CASSPPIISGSSYEQYF; cdr3_nt: TGTGCCAGCAGTCCCCCCATTATTAGCGGGAGTAGTTACGAGCAGTACTTC; clone_size: -; d_call: TRBD2; j_call: TRBJ2-7; v_call: TRBV27
cdr3_aa: CASSFTITGINTEAFF; cdr3_nt: TGCGCCAGCAGCTTTACAATAACAGGAATAAACACTGAAGCTTTCTTT; clone_size: -; d_call: -; j_call: TRBJ1-1; v_call: TRBV5-1
cdr3_aa: CASSTRLPRDEQFF; cdr3_nt: TGTGCCAGCAGTACCCGACTCCCGAGGGATGAGCAGTTCTTC; clone_size: -; d_call: -; j_call: TRBJ2-1; v_call: TRBV5-4
cdr3_aa: CSVLTVLNTEAFF; cdr3_nt: TGCAGCGTACTGACAGTCCTGAACACTGAAGCTTTCTTT; clone_size: -; d_call: -; j_call: TRBJ1-1; v_call: TRBV29-1
cdr3_aa: CASSLGRGLEVNTQYF; cdr3_nt: TGCGCCAGCAGCTTGGGAAGGGGGCTTGAGGTCAACACGCAGTATTTT; clone_size: -; d_call: TRBD1; j_call: TRBJ2-3; v_call: TRBV5-1
cdr3_aa: CASSFRDSGPYGYTF; cdr3_nt: TGTGCCAGCAGTTTTAGGGACAGTGGACCCTATGGCTACACCTTC; clone_size: -; d_call: TRBD1; j_call: TRBJ1-2; v_call: TRBV28
cdr3_aa: CASSLRSSGNSYEQYF; cdr3_nt: TGTGCCAGCAGCTTACGATCTAGCGGGAATTCCTACGAGCAGTACTTC; clone_size: -; d_call: TRBD2; j_call: TRBJ2-7; v_call: TRBV7-6
cdr3_aa: CASSWGLGGSTDTQYF; cdr3_nt: TGTGCCAGCAGCTGGGGACTAGGGGGGAGCACAGATACGCAGTATTTT; clone_size: -; d_call: TRBD2; j_call: TRBJ2-3; v_call: TRBV5-8
cdr3_aa: CASSPSQTGASGELFF; cdr3_nt: TGTGCCAGCAGTCCCTCGCAGACAGGGGCGTCCGGGGAGCTGTTTTTT; clone_size: -; d_call: TRBD1; j_call: TRBJ2-2; v_call: TRBV27
cdr3_aa: CASSQVSLSAYEQYF; cdr3_nt: TGCGCCAGCAGCCAAGTTAGCCTATCCGCCTACGAGCAGTACTTC; clone_size: -; d_call: -; j_call: TRBJ2-7; v_call: TRBV4-1
cdr3_aa: CASSWGNEQFF; cdr3_nt: TGTGCCAGCAGTTGGGGCAATGAGCAGTTCTTC; clone_size: -; d_call: -; j_call: TRBJ2-1; v_call: TRBV27
cdr3_aa: CASSEGLRTDTQYF; cdr3_nt: TGTGCCAGCAGTGAGGGACTAAGGACAGATACGCAGTATTTT; clone_size: -; d_call: TRBD2; j_call: TRBJ2-3; v_call: TRBV2
cdr3_aa: CASSWDSSSYEQYF; cdr3_nt: TGTGCCAGCAGCTGGGACAGTAGCTCCTACGAGCAGTACTTC; clone_size: -; d_call: TRBD1; j_call: TRBJ2-7; v_call: TRBV11-2
cdr3_aa: CASSLGLAETQYF; cdr3_nt: TGTGCCAGCAGCCTAGGACTAGCGGAGACCCAGTACTTC; clone_size: -; d_call: TRBD2; j_call: TRBJ2-5; v_call: TRBV7-9
cdr3_aa: CASSEGGASSYNEQFF; cdr3_nt: TGCGCCAGCAGTGAGGGAGGGGCCAGCTCCTACAATGAGCAGTTCTTC; clone_size: -; d_call: -; j_call: TRBJ2-1; v_call: TRBV10-1
cdr3_aa: CASSYGTREQYF; cdr3_nt: TGTGCCAGCAGCTATGGAACCCGCGAGCAGTACTTC; clone_size: -; d_call: -; j_call: TRBJ2-7; v_call: TRBV7-9
cdr3_aa: CASSPTTDSNIYGYTF; cdr3_nt: TGTGCCAGCAGTCCCACCACTGACAGTAATATCTATGGCTACACCTTC; clone_size: -; d_call: -; j_call: TRBJ1-2; v_call: TRBV27
cdr3_aa: CASRRVGTEAFF; cdr3_nt: TGTGCCAGCAGGAGGGTTGGCACTGAAGCTTTCTTT; clone_size: -; d_call: -; j_call: TRBJ1-1; v_call: TRBV27
cdr3_aa: CASRLAGGSYEQYF; cdr3_nt: TGTGCCAGCAGGCTGGCGGGGGGGTCCTACGAGCAGTACTTC; clone_size: -; d_call: TRBD2; j_call: TRBJ2-7; v_call: TRBV27
cdr3_aa: CASSSGSLGWKTQYF; cdr3_nt: TGTGCCAGCAGTAGCGGAAGCTTAGGTTGGAAGACCCAGTACTTC; clone_size: -; d_call: -; j_call: TRBJ2-5; v_call: TRBV27
cdr3_aa: CASSLAYTTGLAGDEQFF; cdr3_nt: TGCGCCAGCAGCTTGGCCTACACAACGGGACTCGCGGGCGATGAGCAGTTCTTC; clone_size: -; d_call: -; j_call: TRBJ2-1; v_call: TRBV5-1
cdr3_aa: CASSRTGGDTEAFF; cdr3_nt: TGTGCCAGCAGTCGGACAGGGGGGGACACTGAAGCTTTCTTT; clone_size: -; d_call: TRBD1; j_call: TRBJ1-1; v_call: TRBV2
cdr3_aa: CASSDFAGHYEQYF; cdr3_nt: TGTGCCAGCAGTGACTTCGCAGGGCACTACGAGCAGTACTTC; clone_size: -; d_call: -; j_call: TRBJ2-7; v_call: TRBV6-4
cdr3_aa: CASSPVGGAEAFF; cdr3_nt: TGTGCCAGCAGCCCAGTAGGGGGAGCTGAAGCTTTCTTT; clone_size: once; d_call: -; j_call: TRBJ1-1; v_call: TRBV7-9
cdr3_aa: CASSLVQGPDTQYF; cdr3_nt: TGTGCCAGCAGCTTAGTTCAGGGCCCAGATACGCAGTATTTT; clone_size: -; d_call: -; j_call: TRBJ2-3; v_call: TRBV7-6
cdr3_aa: CSVLTGGVYEQYF; cdr3_nt: TGCAGCGTTCTAACAGGAGGGGTCTACGAGCAGTACTTC; clone_size: -; d_call: -; j_call: TRBJ2-7; v_call: TRBV29-1
cdr3_aa: CASSLLGGGLTDTQYF; cdr3_nt: TGTGCCAGCAGTTTATTAGGCGGGGGACTGACAGATACGCAGTATTTT; clone_size: -; d_call: TRBD2; j_call: TRBJ2-3; v_call: TRBV27
cdr3_aa: CAGQGYNGYTF; cdr3_nt: TGTGCCGGACAGGGTTACAATGGCTACACCTTC; clone_size: -; d_call: TRBD1; j_call: TRBJ1-2; v_call: TRBV30
cdr3_aa: CAISESKASGDYNEQFF; cdr3_nt: TGTGCCATCAGTGAGTCGAAGGCTAGCGGGGACTACAATGAGCAGTTCTTC; clone_size: -; d_call: TRBD2; j_call: TRBJ2-1; v_call: TRBV10-3
cdr3_aa: CASSPTGHGTEAFF; cdr3_nt: TGTGCCAGCAGTCCCACAGGTCATGGAACTGAAGCTTTCTTT; clone_size: few; d_call: -; j_call: TRBJ1-1; v_call: TRBV27
cdr3_aa: CASSLAVAGDYYNEQFF; cdr3_nt: TGCGCCAGCAGCTTGGCCGTAGCGGGAGACTATTACAATGAGCAGTTCTTC; clone_size: -; d_call: TRBD2; j_call: TRBJ2-1; v_call: TRBV5-1
cdr3_aa: CASSIGQRAFSNEQFF; cdr3_nt: TGTGCCAGTAGTATTGGGCAGCGGGCATTCTCTAATGAGCAGTTCTTC; clone_size: -; d_call: -; j_call: TRBJ2-1; v_call: TRBV19
cdr3_aa: CASSLVGAVAYEQYF; cdr3_nt: TGTGCCAGCAGTTTAGTGGGAGCAGTCGCCTACGAGCAGTACTTC; clone_size: -; d_call: -; j_call: TRBJ2-7; v_call: TRBV28
cdr3_aa: CASGTGGRVDEQYF; cdr3_nt: TGTGCCAGCGGCACCGGCGGGCGGGTGGACGAGCAGTACTTC; clone_size: -; d_call: -; j_call: TRBJ2-7; v_call: TRBV27